One sample yielded the 15 T cell receptor beta chains listed below, sequenced in a study of control samples from healthy donors and cancer patients. Some clones are missing from TCRdb's copy, which holds only in-frame ones; the method was immunoSEQ multiplex PCR. The sample has 100,000 to 150,000 clones, roughly nine tenths seen once. The sequencing input was blood. The receptors originated from a man aged 18 to 35 in good health.

This rearrangement joins TRBV11-2 to TRBJ2-2; a possible D gene is TRBD1 (5 bases). This CDR3 has 18 amino acids. Germline values: CDR1 SGHAT, CDR2 FQNNGV. V was clipped by 2 bases and J by 1 base, with 17 bases between them. CDR3 amino acids: CASSLIGWQGLNTGELFF. CDR3 sequence (DNA): TGTGCCAGCAGCTTAATAGGTTGGCAGGGATTGAACACCGGGGAGCTGTTTTTT.

The chain uses TRBV5-6 and TRBJ1-2, with D possibly matching TRBD1 (5 bases). The V end lost 1 base, the J end lost 6 bases, and 13 bases lay between the germline ends. The CDR3 extends over 14 amino acids. Germline CDR1 is SGHDT and CDR2 is YYEEEE. CDR3 protein: CASSLWAGSDGYTF. The CDR3 nucleotides read TGTGCCAGCAGCTTGTGGGCAGGGTCAGATGGCTACACCTTC.

The sample holds a few counts of this clone. The V gene is TRBV19, the J gene TRBJ2-3; D might be TRBD2 (5 bases). In germline, CDR1 is LNHDA, CDR2 SQIVND (reference sequence). V was clipped by 9 bases and J by 2 bases, with 15 bases between them. The CDR3 is 14 residues long. The CDR3 DNA sequence: TGTGCCAGCACGGAGGACTTCCTCACAGATACGCAGTATTTT. The encoded protein is CASTEDFLTDTQYF.

The chain employs TRBV20-1 and TRBJ1-1; possibly TRBD1 for D (5 bases). The germline V gene has CDR1 DFQATT and CDR2 SNEGSKA (reference sequence). Trimming removed 6 bases at V and 6 bases at J, with 17 bases between. This CDR3 is built from 13 residues. For the CDR3, the DNA is TGCAGTGCCAGTCCGGGGCTTTCTTCTGAAGCTTTCTTT. This codes for CSASPGLSSEAFF.

This sequence joins TRBV29-1 and TRBJ1-5; D gene ambiguous. CDR1 is SQVTM and CDR2 is ANQGSEA in the germline V gene. CDR3 length: 16 amino acids. V lost 6 bases and J lost 11, with 29 bases in between. CDR3 bases: TGCAGCGTGGGATTCCAAAAACTAAAGGCGTTACTCTCCCAGCATTTT. Translation: CSVGFQKLKALLSQHF.

The chain recombines TRBV15 with TRBJ2-7; 10 bases are shared with TRBD1. The V segment lost 9 bases and the J segment 3 bases; nucleotides outside the gene matches: 5. Germline V gives CDR1 LNHNV, CDR2 YYDKDF (reference sequence). The CDR3 runs to 13 residues. Here the CDR3 reads CATGRDRGYEQYF. Here the CDR3 DNA reads TGTGCCACAGGCCGGGACAGGGGCTACGAGCAGTACTTC.

This rearrangement joins TRBV2 to TRBJ1-5; D unresolved. Looked up from germline, CDR1 is SNHLY and CDR2 is FYNNEI. Trimming removed 6 bases from V and 0 bases from J, with 12 bases in between. There are 15 residues in the CDR3. CDR3 DNA sequence: TGTGCCAGCAGATACCTGGACGGTAGCAATCAGCCCCAGCATTTT. It codes for CASRYLDGSNQPQHF.

The count of this clone is one. CDR3: CASSHHLGKTDTQYF. Written as DNA, the CDR3 is TGTGCCAGTAGTCACCACTTGGGAAAGACAGATACGCAGTATTTT. The chain links TRBV19 to TRBJ2-3; D unclear. The germline CDR1 and CDR2 sequences are LNHDA and SQIVND (reference sequence). With 5 bases removed from V and 3 bases from J, the gap between germline ends came to 15 bases. This CDR3 region has 15 residues.

V is TRBV5-4 and J is TRBJ2-7, with a weak D call TRBD2 (6 bases). In germline, CDR1 is SGHNT, CDR2 YYREEE (reference sequence). Trimming cost V 4 bases and J 4 bases, with 9 bases left between them. The CDR3 extends over 12 amino acids. DNA for the CDR3: TGTGCCAGCAGCCCGGCGGGGTACGAGCAGTACTTC. Amino acid sequence: CASSPAGYEQYF.

This chain joins TRBV10-3 and TRBJ1-1; 8 bases fit TRBD1. After removal of 6 bases from V and 10 bases from J, the junction contained 4 bases not matched to a gene. The germline gives CDR1 ENHRY, CDR2 SYGVKD. The CDR3 runs to 11 residues. CDR3 amino acids: CAIRTGDRAFF. The DNA of the CDR3 is TGTGCCATCAGGACAGGGGATCGAGCTTTCTTT.

The rearrangement joins TRBV18 to TRBJ1-5; 10 nucleotides align to TRBD1. The CDR3 is made up of 15 amino acids. The junction had 5 bases not matched to a gene; V was cut back by 3 bases and J by 6 bases. Germline-derived CDR1 and CDR2 are KGHSH and LQKENI. CDR3 bases: TGTGCCAGCTCACCTGAGACAGGGGGCTTTCAGCCCCAGCATTTT. It codes for CASSPETGGFQPQHF. The full variable domain, in which reference TRBV18 and TRBJ1-5 provide the parts outside the CDR3, is NAGVMQNPRHLVRRRGQEARLRCSPMKGHSHVYWYRQLPEEGLKFMVYLQKENIIDESGMPKERFSAEFPKEGPSILRIQQVVRGDSAAYFCASSPETGGFQPQHFGDGTRLSIL.

The chain couples TRBV30 to TRBJ1-6, with 11 bases identical to TRBD1. Trimming removed 8 bases from V and 1 base from J; junction bases left unmatched: 1. CDR1 and CDR2 (germline): GTSNPN, SVGIG (reference sequence). The CDR3 runs to 14 residues. CDR3 amino acids: CAGTGGSYNSPLHF. DNA for the CDR3: TGTGCCGGGACAGGGGGTTCCTATAATTCACCCCTCCACTTT.

The V and J genes are TRBV6-6 and TRBJ2-1; unclear D gene. This CDR3 has 12 residues. Trimming cost V 2 bases and J 9 bases, with 8 bases left between them. In germline, CDR1 is MNHNY, CDR2 SVGAGI (reference sequence). CDR3 nucleotide sequence: TGTGCCAGCAGTTACCTAGGCGTTGAGCAGTTCTTC. This gives the protein CASSYLGVEQFF.

The V call is TRBV6-5, the J call TRBJ2-6; the D is unclear. The CDR3 has 14 amino acids. Trimming removed 7 bases at V and 1 base at J, with 8 bases between. Germline CDR1 reads MNHEY; CDR2 reads SVGAGI. In nucleotides, the CDR3 is TGTGCCAGCACGTCGGCATCTGGGGCCAACGTCCTGACTTTC. It yields the protein CASTSASGANVLTF.

This chain joins TRBV15 and TRBJ1-1; D uncertain. Germline V gene data show CDR1 as LNHNV and CDR2 as YYDKDF (reference sequence). Trimming cost V 0 bases and J 0 bases, with 8 bases left between them. The CDR3 length is 15 residues. The CDR3 spells CATSRDGSMNTEAFF. DNA of the CDR3: TGTGCCACCAGCAGAGATGGGTCTATGAACACTGAAGCTTTCTTT.